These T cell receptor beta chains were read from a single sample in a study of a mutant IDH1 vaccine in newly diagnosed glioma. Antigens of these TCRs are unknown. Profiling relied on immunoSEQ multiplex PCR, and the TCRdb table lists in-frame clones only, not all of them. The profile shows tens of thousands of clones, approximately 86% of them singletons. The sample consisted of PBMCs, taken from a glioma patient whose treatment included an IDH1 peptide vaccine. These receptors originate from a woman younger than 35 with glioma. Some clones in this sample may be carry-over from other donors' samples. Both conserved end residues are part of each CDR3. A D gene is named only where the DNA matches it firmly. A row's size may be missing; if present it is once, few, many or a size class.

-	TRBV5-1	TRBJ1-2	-	CASSPRTDNYGYTF	TGCGCCAGCAGCCCCCGGACCGATAACTATGGCTACACCTTC
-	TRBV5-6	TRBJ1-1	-	CASSWPQGNTEAFF	TGTGCCAGCAGCTGGCCACAGGGGAACACTGAAGCTTTCTTT
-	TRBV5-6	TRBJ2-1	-	CASSAGDLGYEQFF	TGTGCCAGCAGCGCGGGTGATTTGGGGTATGAGCAGTTCTTC
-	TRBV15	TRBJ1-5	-	CATSGEQHQPQHF	TGTGCCACCAGCGGGGAACAGCATCAGCCCCAGCATTTT
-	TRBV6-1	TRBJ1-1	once	CASSESVGVNTEAFF	TGTGCCAGCAGTGAATCGGTCGGCGTGAACACTGAAGCTTTCTTT
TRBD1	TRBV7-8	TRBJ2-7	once	CASSNQPGQTYEQYF	TGTGCCAGCAGCAATCAACCGGGACAGACCTACGAGCAGTACTTC
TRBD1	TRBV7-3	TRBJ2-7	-	CASSLDGTGAYEQYF	TGTGCCAGCAGCTTAGACGGGACAGGGGCCTACGAGCAGTACTTC
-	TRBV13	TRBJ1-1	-	CASGQDTEAFF	TGTGCCAGCGGTCAGGACACTGAAGCTTTCTTT
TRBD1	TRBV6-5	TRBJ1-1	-	CASHRDRINTEAFF	TGTGCCAGCCACCGGGACAGAATCAACACTGAAGCTTTCTTT
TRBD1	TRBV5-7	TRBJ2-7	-	CASSFRQGPHEQYF	TGTGCCAGCAGCTTCCGACAGGGCCCCCACGAGCAGTACTTC
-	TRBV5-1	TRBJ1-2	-	CASSLKARGYGYTF	TGCGCCAGCAGCCTCAAAGCAAGGGGCTATGGCTACACCTTC
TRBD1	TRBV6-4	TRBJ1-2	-	CASSATGFLIDGYTF	TGTGCCAGCAGTGCGACAGGGTTCTTAATAGATGGCTACACCTTC
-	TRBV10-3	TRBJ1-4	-	CAISGPPGSQYGNEKLFF	TGTGCCATCAGTGGCCCACCGGGATCCCAATACGGGAATGAAAAACTGTTTTTT
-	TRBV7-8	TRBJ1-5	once	CASSLNRVSDQPQHF	TGTGCCAGCAGCCTTAACAGGGTATCTGACCAGCCCCAGCATTTT
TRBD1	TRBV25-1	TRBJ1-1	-	CASRRGRERNTEAFF	TGTGCCAGCAGAAGGGGGCGCGAGAGGAACACTGAAGCTTTCTTT
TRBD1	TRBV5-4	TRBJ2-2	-	CASGRGQSNTGELFF	TGTGCCAGCGGTCGGGGACAGTCGAACACCGGGGAGCTGTTTTTT
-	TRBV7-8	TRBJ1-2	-	CASSAGSAAYGYTF	TGTGCCAGCAGCGCAGGGTCCGCCGCTTATGGCTACACCTTC
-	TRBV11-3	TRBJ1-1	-	CASQGGGNTEAFF	TGTGCCAGCCAGGGAGGGGGGAACACTGAAGCTTTCTTT
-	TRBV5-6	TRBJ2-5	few	CASSLSPGKEETQYF	TGTGCCAGCAGTCTTTCGCCGGGGAAGGAAGAGACCCAGTACTTC
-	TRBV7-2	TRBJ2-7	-	CASSSSGSLGEQYF	-
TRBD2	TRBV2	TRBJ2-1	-	CASIRSASGVNEQFF	TGTGCCAGCATTCGATCGGCTAGCGGGGTGAATGAGCAGTTCTTC
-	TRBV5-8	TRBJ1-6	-	CASRSGLTNSPLHF	TGTGCCAGCAGGTCAGGCCTGACTAATTCACCCCTCCACTTT
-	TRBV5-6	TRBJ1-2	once	CASSPATAAGYTF	TGTGCCAGCAGCCCGGCGACAGCGGCGGGCTACACCTTC
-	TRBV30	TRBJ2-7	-	CAWSADSSSYEQYF	TGTGCCTGGAGTGCGGACAGTAGCTCCTACGAGCAGTACTTC
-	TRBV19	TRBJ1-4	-	CASSIGGGRSNEKLFF	TGTGCCAGTAGTATAGGTGGGGGACGGAGTAATGAAAAACTGTTTTTT
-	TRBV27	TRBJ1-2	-	CASRDDYGYTF	TGTGCCAGCCGGGACGACTATGGCTACACCTTC
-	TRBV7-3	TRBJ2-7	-	CASSSTSGREQYF	TGTGCCAGCAGCTCTACCTCAGGGCGGGAGCAGTACTTC
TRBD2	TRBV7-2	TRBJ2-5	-	CASRPSGGRETQYF	TGTGCCAGCAGGCCTAGCGGGGGTAGGGAGACCCAGTACTTC
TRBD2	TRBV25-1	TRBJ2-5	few	CASRDGRGVQETQYF	TGTGCCAGCAGGGACGGGAGGGGTGTCCAAGAGACCCAGTACTTC
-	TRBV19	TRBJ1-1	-	CASSHRMGNTEAFF	TGTGCCAGTAGTCATAGGATGGGGAACACTGAAGCTTTCTTT
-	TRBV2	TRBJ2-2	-	CASSPTLGGELFF	TGTGCCAGCAGTCCTACCCTAGGAGGGGAGCTGTTTTTT
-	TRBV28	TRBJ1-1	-	CASSLFRIAGGTEAFF	TGTGCCAGCAGTTTATTCCGGATTGCGGGGGGCACTGAAGCTTTCTTT
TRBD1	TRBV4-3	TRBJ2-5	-	CASSQGTDRAETQYF	TGCGCCAGCAGCCAAGGGACGGACAGGGCGGAGACCCAGTACTTC
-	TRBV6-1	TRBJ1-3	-	CASSEYRDSSGNTIYF	TGTGCCAGCAGTGAATATAGGGATTCTTCTGGAAACACCATATATTTT
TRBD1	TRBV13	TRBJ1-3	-	CASSLTTGGPARGNTIYF	TGTGCCAGCAGTCTTACGACAGGGGGCCCCGCTCGTGGAAACACCATATATTTT
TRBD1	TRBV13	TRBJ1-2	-	CASSLGSDRANGYTF	TGTGCCAGCAGCTTAGGATCCGACAGGGCCAATGGCTACACCTTC
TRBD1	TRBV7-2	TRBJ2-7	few	CASSQTGTGGYEQYF	TGTGCCAGCAGCCAGACCGGGACAGGGGGCTACGAGCAGTACTTC
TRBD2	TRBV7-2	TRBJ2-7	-	CASTPHAGGQYEQYF	TGTGCCAGCACCCCACACGCGGGGGGCCAATACGAGCAGTACTTC
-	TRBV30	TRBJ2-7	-	CALQGVEPRYEQYF	TGTGCCTTGCAAGGGGTCGAACCCCGCTACGAGCAGTACTTC
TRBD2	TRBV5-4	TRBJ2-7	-	CASSIRGGAGGYEQYF	TGTGCCAGCAGCATTCGAGGGGGAGCGGGGGGCTACGAGCAGTACTTC
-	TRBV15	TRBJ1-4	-	CATSREGLNEKLFF	TGTGCCACCAGCAGAGAGGGACTTAATGAAAAACTGTTTTTT
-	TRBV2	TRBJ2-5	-	CASSERETQYF	TGTGCCAGCAGTGAACGAGAGACCCAGTACTTC
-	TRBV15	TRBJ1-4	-	CATSREGEATNEKLFF	TGTGCCACCAGCAGAGAGGGAGAGGCAACTAATGAAAAACTGTTTTTT
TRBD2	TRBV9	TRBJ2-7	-	CASSLSGGTYEQYF	TGTGCCAGCAGCCTAAGCGGGGGGACATACGAGCAGTACTTC
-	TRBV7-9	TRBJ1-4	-	CASSLGGEKLFF	TGTGCCAGCAGCCTGGGGGGCGAAAAACTGTTTTTT
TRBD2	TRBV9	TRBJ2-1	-	CASSLRLAGDNEQFF	TGTGCCAGCAGCTTAAGACTAGCGGGAGACAATGAGCAGTTCTTC
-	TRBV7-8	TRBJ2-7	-	CASSTFTSYEQYF	TGTGCCAGCAGCACTTTCACTTCCTACGAGCAGTACTTC
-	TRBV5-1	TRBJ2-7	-	CASSFLAATYEQYF	TGCGCCAGCAGCTTCCTAGCAGCCACCTACGAGCAGTACTTC
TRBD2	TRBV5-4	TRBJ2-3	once	CASSWGGGVGADTQYF	TGTGCCAGCAGTTGGGGTGGGGGGGTAGGCGCAGATACGCAGTATTTT
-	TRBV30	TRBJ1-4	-	CAWGQREKLFF	TGTGCCTGGGGACAGAGGGAAAAACTGTTTTTT